This T cell receptor beta chain comes out of a study of OX40 agonist ivuxolimab in advanced cancers. The study, taken as a whole, reports: Dose levels from 0.1 to 3.0 mg/kg saw CD4+ and CD8+ blood T cells expand clonally by week 6. Still undetermined is the antigen specificity of the expanded peripheral T cells.

Concerning this clone itself: Antigen: not known.

TCRdb's copy holds only in-frame clones and misses some; the assay was immunoSEQ multiplex PCR. The sample records about 79,000 clones, around 94% being singletons. CDR1 is SGHVS, CDR2 FNYEAQ, per germline. The CDR3 totals 17 residues. V shed 5 bases and J shed 4 bases, with 20 bases lying between them. The origin of this receptor is an adult with an advanced solid tumor such as melanoma, head and neck, liver or kidney cancer. The sample was CD4+ or CD8+ T cells sorted from blood, taken in a trial of the OX40 agonist ivuxolimab. V usage is TRBV7-6 and J usage is TRBJ1-4; D remains ambiguous. Written as DNA, the CDR3 is TGTGCCAGCAGCCTCGTCGGCGTCAGAGAAGGTAATGAAAAACTGTTTTTT. It is translated as CASSLVGVREGNEKLFF.